This entry lists 10 T cell receptor beta chains sequenced from one sample in a study of T cell changes during pregnancy in multiple sclerosis. This table comes from immunoSEQ multiplex PCR, and its TCRdb copy is limited to in-frame clones, with some not included. Of 90,000 to 120,000 clones listed, approximately 90% are singletons. The sequences come from peripheral blood, collected after pregnancy. Every receptor here comes from a female donor with multiple sclerosis, enrolled in a pregnancy study.

For the CDR3, the DNA is TGTGCCAGCAGCTTCGGGGGCGAGCAGTACTTC. Its translation: CASSFGGEQYF. This rearrangement joins TRBV5-8 to TRBJ2-7, with a possible D match to TRBD2 (6 bases). This CDR3 is 11 amino acids long. The germline gives CDR1 SGHTS, CDR2 YDEGEE. Trimming removed 2 bases from V and 6 bases from J, with 6 bases in between.

This clone was seen once. The genes are TRBV9 and TRBJ2-2; D is undetermined. Germline values: CDR1 SGDLS, CDR2 YYNGEE. CDR3 length: 16 amino acids. V was pared by 3 bases and J by 0 bases, with 12 bases between. CDR3 region: CASSALSSTNTGELFF. CDR3 sequence (DNA): TGTGCCAGCAGCGCCCTTTCCAGTACGAACACCGGGGAGCTGTTTTTT.

The chain employs TRBV6-1 and TRBJ1-4; D is unclear. The V end lost 6 bases, the J end lost 6 bases, and 17 bases lay between the germline ends. Germline loops: CDR1 MNHNS, CDR2 SASEGT. This CDR3 is built from 15 residues. CDR3 bases: TGTGCCAGCAGCGGACTGGAGAGCATTGATGAAAAACTGTTTTTT. Its protein product is CASSGLESIDEKLFF.

The chain is built from TRBV27 and TRBJ2-1; D is possibly TRBD2 (5 bases). The germline CDR1 and CDR2 sequences are MNHEY and SMNVEV (reference sequence). The CDR3 contains 14 residues. The ends were cut back, 2 bases at V and 2 bases at J, with 7 bases in the middle. As DNA, the CDR3 is TGTGCCAGCAGTTTAGTCGGGGCCTACAATGAGCAGTTCTTC. Translating it yields CASSLVGAYNEQFF.

The chain is built from TRBV6-5 and TRBJ2-3, with unresolved D. CDR3 length equals 15 residues. V was pared by 0 bases and J by 4 bases, with 11 bases between. From germline, CDR1 is MNHEY and CDR2 SVGAGI. The CDR3 is CASSYSKLAADTQYF. The CDR3 DNA reads as TGTGCCAGCAGTTACTCGAAGTTGGCGGCAGATACGCAGTATTTT.

This chain connects TRBV27 to TRBJ2-7; D call uncertain. The CDR3 runs to 15 residues. Germline values: CDR1 MNHEY, CDR2 SMNVEV (reference sequence). Trimming cost V 2 bases and J 6 bases, with 17 bases left between them. CDR3 sequence reads: CASSLSGGRVSEQYF. Written as DNA, the CDR3 is TGTGCCAGCAGTTTAAGTGGTGGGCGAGTCTCCGAGCAGTACTTC.

The CDR3 loop is CASSLLQGTGELFF. In DNA form, the CDR3 reads TGTGCCAGCAGCCTACTACAGGGCACCGGGGAGCTGTTTTTT. This rearrangement joins TRBV11-1 to TRBJ2-2; tentative D call: TRBD1 (6 bases). This CDR3 spans 14 amino acids. CDR1 SGHAT and CDR2 FQDESV come from the germline V gene (reference sequence). V was clipped by 5 bases and J by 4 bases, with 11 bases between them. The full variable domain, in which reference TRBV11-1 and TRBJ2-2 provide the parts outside the CDR3, is EAEVAQSPRYKITEKSQAVAFWCDPISGHATLYWYRQILGQGPELLVQFQDESVVDDSQLPKDRFSAERLKGVDSTLKIQPAELGDSAMYLCASSLLQGTGELFFGEGSRLTVL.

J is TRBJ2-7 and V is TRBV6-1; 12 bases are shared with TRBD1. Looked up from germline, CDR1 is MNHNS and CDR2 is SASEGT. V lost 2 bases, J lost 6 bases, and 8 bases stayed unmatched. The CDR3 loop spans 16 amino acids. The CDR3 sequence is CASSEFGGQGASEQYF. CDR3 nucleotides: TGTGCCAGCAGTGAATTTGGGGGACAGGGGGCAAGCGAGCAGTACTTC.

The V gene is TRBV7-8, the J gene TRBJ2-5; D is unresolved. CDR1 and CDR2 (germline): SGHVS, FQNEAQ. V was cut by 1 base and J by 2 bases, with 14 bases left in between. The CDR3 is 16 residues long. The CDR3 region is CASSLGSLASQETQYF. Here the CDR3 DNA reads TGTGCCAGCAGCTTAGGTTCGTTGGCTAGTCAAGAGACCCAGTACTTC.

The chain links TRBV9 to TRBJ2-3; TRBD2 aligns across 10 bases. The CDR3 contains 16 residues. Germline CDR1 and CDR2: SGDLS and YYNGEE. V was pared by 1 base and J by 0 bases, with 2 bases of the junction left unmatched. The CDR3 is CASSVSLAGSTDTQYF. The CDR3 DNA follows: TGTGCCAGCAGCGTATCACTAGCGGGGAGCACAGATACGCAGTATTTT.